This T cell receptor beta chain was sequenced for a study of metastatic and nonmetastatic thyroid tumors. The V and J ends lost 6 bases and 6 bases, in that order; junction bases with no gene match: 7. CDR3 length: 14 amino acids. MiXCR reprocessed the PCR reads for TCRdb. The sample lists roughly 70,000 clones; around 19% were seen once. Ten or more counts support this clone. Patients had received no treatment of any kind before thyroid surgery. This TCR came from a female donor with papillary thyroid cancer or a benign thyroid nodule (not recorded which). Some clones in this sample may be carry-over from other donors' samples. V and J are TRBV12-3 or TRBV12-4 and TRBJ2-1; TRBD2 agrees at 8 bases. The sample comprised blood. As DNA, the CDR3 is TGTGCCAGCAGGACCGGGACTAGAGGCAATGAGCAGTTCTTC. Its translation is CASRTGTRGNEQFF.